Detailed here is one T cell receptor (beta chain). No cognate antigen has been identified for it. Spanning cysteine to phenylalanine, the CDR3 consists of 16 amino acids. No DNA accompanies this entry. CDR1 and CDR2 were assigned from the germline V gene as ENHRY and SYGVKD. The library was generated by 5' RACE. For each TCR library, 3,500 to 4,000 ng of total RNA was used. For each sample, cDNA was synthesized in eight separate reactions using SMARTScribe reverse transcriptase. During cDNA synthesis, template switching was used to introduce unique molecular identifiers that contained a 6-nucleotide sample barcode. Two nested PCRs of roughly 16 and 10 cycles amplified the TCRalpha and TCRbeta cDNA, and bead purification followed each PCR. Before amplification, the cDNA was treated with uracil DNA-glycosylase and purified using the QIAquick PCR purification kit. The second PCR added Illumina TruSeq-compatible adapters along with sample-specific barcodes. Library quality and concentration were checked on TapeStation and Qubit, and libraries were pooled at roughly 5 ng each. Pooled libraries were sequenced on an Illumina HiSeq2500 single-index Rapid Run with 2 x 100 bp reads and custom sequencing primers. The study's own analysis went as follows. PCR and sequencing errors were corrected by UMI-based consensus assembly using MiGEC version 1.2.6. MiXCR version 2.1.1 handled V(D)J alignment, clonotype assembly and CDR3 extraction. To normalise gene usage, clonotype sharing and MAIT/NKT TCR abundance, the analysis used the top 1000, 10 000 and 20 000 clonotypes per sample. Diversity was computed as the inverse Simpson index with the vegan R package after downsampling to 27 000 UMIs. Statistical testing used paired Mann-Whitney U tests on the discordant twin pairs and applied Benjamini-Hochberg correction for multiple testing. One entry per CDR3 protein sequence results from the TCRdb reprocessing of the reads, with DNA left out. These V and J calls derive from TCRdb rather than the authors' analysis. The record for this sample contains 400,000 to 500,000 distinct CDR3 sequences. Jointly, the top ten make up roughly 2.5% of the sample.

This entry comes from a study of monozygotic twins with inflammatory bowel disease (dated by TCRdb to 2018 to 2020). About the full investigation: The complete study included approximately 28 monozygotic twin pairs: 19 IBD-discordant Danish pairs and nine German pairs, of which four were IBD-concordant and five were IBD-discordant. Disease-associated traits were sought mainly through comparisons between IBD patients and their genetically identical healthy co-twins within discordant pairs. Each individual had, on average, about 151 000 unique TCRalpha sequences and 181 000 unique TCRbeta sequences available for analysis.

From each donor, a roughly 2.7 ml peripheral blood sample was collected into PAXgene tubes and kept at -80 degrees C. Without T cell sorting, total RNA was isolated from whole blood using the PAXgene blood miRNA kit on an automated QIAcube. Deep TCRalpha and TCRbeta repertoire profiling with unique molecular barcoding was performed on peripheral blood of monozygotic twin pairs concordant or discordant for inflammatory bowel disease. For every twin pair, smoking habits were documented, and each individual was categorised as a current, former or never smoker. The research as a whole found: Differing immunosuppressive treatments among patients may have added background noise and inter-individual variability to the repertoires. Compared with healthy twins, IBD patients shared fewer clonotypes with other individuals, and the difference was most pronounced in patients with signs of disease activity. No single strong signal or clonotype linked to IBD turned up in the results, so the idea that one exists was not supported. The analysis was unable to tell apart different T cell subtypes. No difference in repertoire similarity was observed between concordant and discordant twins, possibly owing to limited statistical power. A decrease in TCRbeta repertoire diversity, as measured by inverse Simpson index, was observed in IBD patients compared with their healthy co-twins.

This sequence originates from a human donor with ulcerative colitis or Crohn's disease, or a healthy co-twin of an affected twin (not recorded which). The sample comprised blood. The V and J segments used are TRBV10-3 and TRBJ1-2. CDR3 protein: CAIRGGPTGANYGYTF.